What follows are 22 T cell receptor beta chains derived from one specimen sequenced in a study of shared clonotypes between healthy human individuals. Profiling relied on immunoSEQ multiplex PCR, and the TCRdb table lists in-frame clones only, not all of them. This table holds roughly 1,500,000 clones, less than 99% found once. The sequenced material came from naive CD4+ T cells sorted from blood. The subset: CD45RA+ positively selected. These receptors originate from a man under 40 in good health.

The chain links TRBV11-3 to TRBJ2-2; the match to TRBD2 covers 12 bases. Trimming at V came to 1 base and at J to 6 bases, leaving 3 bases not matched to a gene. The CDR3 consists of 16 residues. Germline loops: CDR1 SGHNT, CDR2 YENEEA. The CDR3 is CASSLATSGSAGELFF. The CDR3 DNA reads TGTGCCAGCAGCTTAGCGACTAGCGGGAGTGCCGGGGAGCTGTTTTTT.

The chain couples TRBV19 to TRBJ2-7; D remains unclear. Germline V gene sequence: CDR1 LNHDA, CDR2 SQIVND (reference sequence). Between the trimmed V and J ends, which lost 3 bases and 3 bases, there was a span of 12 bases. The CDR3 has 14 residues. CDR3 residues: CASSMNLGNYEQYF. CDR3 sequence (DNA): TGTGCCAGTAGTATGAATTTGGGCAACTACGAGCAGTACTTC.

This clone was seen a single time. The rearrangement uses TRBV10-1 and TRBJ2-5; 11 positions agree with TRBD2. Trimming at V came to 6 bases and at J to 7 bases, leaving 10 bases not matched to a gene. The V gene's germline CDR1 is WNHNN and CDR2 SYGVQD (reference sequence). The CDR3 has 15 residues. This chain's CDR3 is CASSQTSGEGGTQYF. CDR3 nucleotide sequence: TGCGCCAGCAGCCAGACTAGCGGGGAGGGGGGGACCCAGTACTTC.

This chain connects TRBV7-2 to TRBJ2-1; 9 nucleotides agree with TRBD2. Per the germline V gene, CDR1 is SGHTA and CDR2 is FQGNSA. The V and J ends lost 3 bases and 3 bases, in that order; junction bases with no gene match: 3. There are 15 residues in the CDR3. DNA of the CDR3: TGTGCCAGCAGCTTCGCGGGAGGGTTCTACAATGAGCAGTTCTTC. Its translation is CASSFAGGFYNEQFF.

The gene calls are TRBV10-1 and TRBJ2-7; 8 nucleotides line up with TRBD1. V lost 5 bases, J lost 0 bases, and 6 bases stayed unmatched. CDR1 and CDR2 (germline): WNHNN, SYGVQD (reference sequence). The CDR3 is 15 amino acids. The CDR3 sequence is CASSPDRGPSYEQYF. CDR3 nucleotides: TGCGCCAGCAGTCCTGACAGGGGACCCTCCTACGAGCAGTACTTC.

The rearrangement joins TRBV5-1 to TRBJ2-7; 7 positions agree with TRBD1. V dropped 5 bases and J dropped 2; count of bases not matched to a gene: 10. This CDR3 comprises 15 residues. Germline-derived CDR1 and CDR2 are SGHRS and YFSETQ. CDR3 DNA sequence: TGCGCCAGCAGTTCTACAGGGGTTTCGACCTACGAGCAGTACTTC. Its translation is CASSSTGVSTYEQYF.

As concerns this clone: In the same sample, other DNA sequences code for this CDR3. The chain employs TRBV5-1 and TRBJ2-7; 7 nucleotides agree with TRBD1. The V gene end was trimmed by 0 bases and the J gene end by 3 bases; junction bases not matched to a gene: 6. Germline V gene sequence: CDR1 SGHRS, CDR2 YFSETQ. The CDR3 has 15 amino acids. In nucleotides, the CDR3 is TGCGCCAGCAGCTTGGGTACAGGGGTGGGCTACGAGCAGTACTTC. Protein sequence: CASSLGTGVGYEQYF.

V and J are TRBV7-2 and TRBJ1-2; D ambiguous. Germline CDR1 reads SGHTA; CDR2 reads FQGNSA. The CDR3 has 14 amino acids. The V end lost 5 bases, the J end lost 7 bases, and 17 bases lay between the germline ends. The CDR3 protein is CASSPNTDGPGYTF. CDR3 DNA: TGTGCCAGCAGCCCAAATACGGACGGGCCTGGCTACACCTTC. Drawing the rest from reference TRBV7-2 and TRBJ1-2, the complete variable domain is GAGVSQSPSNKVTEKGKDVELRCDPISGHTALYWYRQSLGQGLEFLIYFQGNSAPDKSGLPSDRFSAERTGGSVSTLTIQRTQQEDSAVYLCASSPNTDGPGYTFGSGTRLTVV.

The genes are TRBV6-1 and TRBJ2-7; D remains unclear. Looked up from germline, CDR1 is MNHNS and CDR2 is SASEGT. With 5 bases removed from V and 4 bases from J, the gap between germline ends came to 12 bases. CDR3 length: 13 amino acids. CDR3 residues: CASSRLPQYEQYF. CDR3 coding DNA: TGTGCCAGCAGTCGCCTCCCCCAGTACGAGCAGTACTTC.

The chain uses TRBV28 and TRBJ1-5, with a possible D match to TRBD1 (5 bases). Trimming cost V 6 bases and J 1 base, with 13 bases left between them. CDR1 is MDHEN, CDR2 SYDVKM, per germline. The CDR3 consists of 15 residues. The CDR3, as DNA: TGTGCCAGCAGCCCTGGGGCTAGAAGCAATCAGCCCCAGCATTTT. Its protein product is CASSPGARSNQPQHF.

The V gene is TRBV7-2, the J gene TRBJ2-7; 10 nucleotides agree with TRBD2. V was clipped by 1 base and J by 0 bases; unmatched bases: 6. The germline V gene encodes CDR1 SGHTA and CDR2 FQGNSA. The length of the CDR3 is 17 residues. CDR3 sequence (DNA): TGTGCCAGCAGCTTAGGGACTAGCGGATTACGCTCCTACGAGCAGTACTTC. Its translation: CASSLGTSGLRSYEQYF.

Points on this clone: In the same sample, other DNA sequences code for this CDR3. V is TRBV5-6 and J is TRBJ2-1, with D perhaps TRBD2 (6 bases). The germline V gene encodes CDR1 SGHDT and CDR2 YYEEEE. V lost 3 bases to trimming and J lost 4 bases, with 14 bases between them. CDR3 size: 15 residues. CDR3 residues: CASSSTGGIYNEQFF. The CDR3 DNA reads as TGTGCCAGCAGCTCTACAGGAGGGATTTACAATGAGCAGTTCTTC. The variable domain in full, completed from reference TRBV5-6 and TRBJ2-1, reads DAGVTQSPTHLIKTRGQQVTLRCSPKSGHDTVSWYQQALGQGPQFIFQYYEEEERQRGNFPDRFSGHQFPNYSSELNVNALLLGDSALYLCASSSTGGIYNEQFFGPGTRLTVL.

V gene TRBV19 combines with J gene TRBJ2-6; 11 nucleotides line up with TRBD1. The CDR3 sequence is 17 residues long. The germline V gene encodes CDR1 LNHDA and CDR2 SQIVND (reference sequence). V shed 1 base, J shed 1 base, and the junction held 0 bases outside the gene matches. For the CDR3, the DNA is TGTGCCAGTAGTATAGGGGACAGGGGGTCTGGGGCCAACGTCCTGACTTTC. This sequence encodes CASSIGDRGSGANVLTF.

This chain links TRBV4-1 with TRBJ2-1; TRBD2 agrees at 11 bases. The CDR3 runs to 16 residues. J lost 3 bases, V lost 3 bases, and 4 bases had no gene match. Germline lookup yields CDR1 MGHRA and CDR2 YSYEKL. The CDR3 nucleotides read TGCGCCAGCAGCCATACGGGACTAGCGGACTACAATGAGCAGTTCTTC. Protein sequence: CASSHTGLADYNEQFF.

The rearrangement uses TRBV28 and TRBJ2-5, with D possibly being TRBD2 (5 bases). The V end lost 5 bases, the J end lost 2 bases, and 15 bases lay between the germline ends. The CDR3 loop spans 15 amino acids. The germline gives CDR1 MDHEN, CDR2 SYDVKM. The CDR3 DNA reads TGTGCCAGCAGTCGAAGACTATCTAGACAAGAGACCCAGTACTTC. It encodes CASSRRLSRQETQYF.

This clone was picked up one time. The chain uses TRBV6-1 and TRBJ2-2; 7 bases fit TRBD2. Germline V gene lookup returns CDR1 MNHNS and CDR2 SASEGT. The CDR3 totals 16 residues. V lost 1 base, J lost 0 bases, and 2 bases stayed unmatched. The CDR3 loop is CASSEERGANTGELFF. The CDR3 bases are TGTGCCAGCAGTGAAGAGCGGGGAGCGAACACCGGGGAGCTGTTTTTT.

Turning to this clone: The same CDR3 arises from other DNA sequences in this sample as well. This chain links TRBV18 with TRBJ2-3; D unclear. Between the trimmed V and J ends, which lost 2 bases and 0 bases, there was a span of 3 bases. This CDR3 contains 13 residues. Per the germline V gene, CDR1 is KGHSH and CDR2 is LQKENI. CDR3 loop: CASSPDSTDTQYF. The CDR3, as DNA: TGTGCCAGCTCACCAGACAGCACAGATACGCAGTATTTT. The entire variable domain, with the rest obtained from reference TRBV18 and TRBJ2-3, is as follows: NAGVMQNPRHLVRRRGQEARLRCSPMKGHSHVYWYRQLPEEGLKFMVYLQKENIIDESGMPKERFSAEFPKEGPSILRIQQVVRGDSAAYFCASSPDSTDTQYFGPGTRLTVL.

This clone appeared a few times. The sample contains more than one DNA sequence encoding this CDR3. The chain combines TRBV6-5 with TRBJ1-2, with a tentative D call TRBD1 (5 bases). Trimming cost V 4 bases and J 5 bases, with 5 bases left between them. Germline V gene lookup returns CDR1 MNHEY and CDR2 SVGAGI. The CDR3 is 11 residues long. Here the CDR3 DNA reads TGTGCCAGCAGTTCAGGGTATGGCTACACCTTC. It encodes CASSSGYGYTF.

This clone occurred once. CDR3 bases: TGTGCCAGCAGCTCGACGACAATCCAAACTACTGGGGCCAACGTCCTGACTTTC. This gives the protein CASSSTTIQTTGANVLTF. The rearrangement links TRBV5-4 to TRBJ2-6, with no clear D. The CDR3 is 18 residues long. CDR1 is SGHNT and CDR2 is YYREEE in the germline V gene (reference sequence). Trimming removed 3 bases at V and 2 bases at J, with 18 bases between.

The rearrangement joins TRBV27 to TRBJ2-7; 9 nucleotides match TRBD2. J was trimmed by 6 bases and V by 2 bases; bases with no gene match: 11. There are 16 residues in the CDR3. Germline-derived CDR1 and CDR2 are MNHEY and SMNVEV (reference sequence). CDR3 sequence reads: CASSLEPGGLASEQYF. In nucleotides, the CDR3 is TGTGCCAGCAGTTTAGAGCCCGGGGGACTAGCAAGCGAGCAGTACTTC.

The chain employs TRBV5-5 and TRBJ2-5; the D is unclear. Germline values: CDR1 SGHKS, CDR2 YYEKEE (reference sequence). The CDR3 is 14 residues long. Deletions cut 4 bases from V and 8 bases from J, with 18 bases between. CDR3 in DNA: TGTGCCAGCAGCCTAGGACCGGGTATGGACACCCAGTACTTC. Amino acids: CASSLGPGMDTQYF.

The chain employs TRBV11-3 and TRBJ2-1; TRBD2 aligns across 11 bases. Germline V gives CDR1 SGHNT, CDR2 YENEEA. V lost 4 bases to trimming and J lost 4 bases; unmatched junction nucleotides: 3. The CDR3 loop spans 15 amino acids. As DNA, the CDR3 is TGTGCCAGCAGCTCCGGGACTAGCGGATACAATGAGCAGTTCTTC. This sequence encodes CASSSGTSGYNEQFF.